The TCR beta chain described here comes from a study of T cell responses to AZD1222 COVID-19 vaccine. Libraries were prepared by immunoSEQ multiplex PCR; TCRdb keeps only in-frame clonotypes and omits some of them. The sample records 150,000 to 200,000 clones, about 92% being singletons. Sequencing was performed on peripheral blood, taken on day 0 of AZD1222 vaccination. The source of this sequence is an adult in good health.

CDR3 coding DNA: TGTGCCAGCAGTTACTCGCAGGGGCTAGCTAACTATGGCTACACCTTC. Translating it yields CASSYSQGLANYGYTF. V is TRBV6-6 and J is TRBJ1-2; possible D gene TRBD1, 6 bases. The CDR3 runs 16 residues. V gave up 0 bases and J gave up 0 bases, with 11 bases separating them. CDR1 and CDR2 (germline): MNHNY, SVGAGI (reference sequence).